The subject of this entry is one TCR beta chain. Its antigen has not been determined. Base quality data are lacking; no much larger clone is found one base away. According to the germline V gene (reference sequence), CDR1 reads MNHNY and CDR2 reads SVGAGI. Trimming accounts for 7 bases at V and 7 bases at J, while the number of junction bases matched to no gene is 15. The CDR3 goes from the cysteine to the phenylalanine over 15 residues. CDR3 DNA is the only sequence kept; it has 45 bases, read in frame from the first base. Whole blood was collected in K2EDTA tubes by collaborating institutions according to the institutions' own protocols. For TCRbeta analysis, collaborators shipped samples in one of three forms: frozen whole blood, isolated PBMCs, or DNA extracted from either of those sample types. This entry comes from a study of blood T cell repertoires in COVID-19 (dated by TCRdb to the early 2020s). Study-wide context: Collaborator samples came from the United States, Italy and Spain and covered acute and convalescent phases of COVID-19. Sample metadata almost always included a de-identified subject ID, COVID-19 status, age in years and sex. Deeply sampled blood TCRbeta repertoires from subjects exposed to, actively infected with, or recovered from COVID-19 were included in the dataset. Where available, HLA class I and class II types were taken from metadata supplied by the sample provider and were not determined by assay-based typing. The material from the prospective study consisted of cDNA or gDNA derived from T cells, B-cell-depleted T cells, or PBMCs. The repertoires were made available in a free public database intended to serve as a resource for research on the immune response to SARS-CoV-2. The samples were drawn from the first 160 participants of the ongoing ImmuneRACE study and from 1,254 subjects provided by 6 global collaborators. Overall study results and their limits: How much clinical and demographic metadata was included differed by source and by participant, and the metadata was provided uncurated.

TCRbeta CDR3 regions were amplified from genomic DNA by means of the immunoSEQ Assay, a bias-controlled multiplex PCR. On the authors' methods: Within the assay, amplification of reference gene primers was used to estimate how many nucleated cells each sample contained. To quantify the absolute abundance of each unique TCRbeta CDR3 rearrangement, sequence reads were collapsed and filtered. Productive Simpson clonality was computed per sample as the square root of Simpson's diversity index over productive rearrangements. In TCRdb, the immuneACCESS table is reduced to in-frame sequences with V and J assigned. These tables do not hold every clone; where another copy was compared, an unresolved V gene accounts for under half, and the others remain unexplained. Clone size and the V and J calls come from that table; the DNA yielded D and trimming. This sample holds about 200,000 clones; more than 75% were observed only once. Jointly, the top ten make up roughly 5.7% of the sample.

The receptor chain draws on TRBV6-6 and TRBJ2-5, with TRBD2 matching 7 junction bases. Input material: peripheral blood. The sequence came from a man aged 80 or over with acute or convalescent COVID-19. The encoded CDR3 is CASTRNGRPPGTQYF. The nucleotide sequence is TGTGCCAGCACCCGAAACGGGAGGCCCCCGGGGACCCAGTACTTC.